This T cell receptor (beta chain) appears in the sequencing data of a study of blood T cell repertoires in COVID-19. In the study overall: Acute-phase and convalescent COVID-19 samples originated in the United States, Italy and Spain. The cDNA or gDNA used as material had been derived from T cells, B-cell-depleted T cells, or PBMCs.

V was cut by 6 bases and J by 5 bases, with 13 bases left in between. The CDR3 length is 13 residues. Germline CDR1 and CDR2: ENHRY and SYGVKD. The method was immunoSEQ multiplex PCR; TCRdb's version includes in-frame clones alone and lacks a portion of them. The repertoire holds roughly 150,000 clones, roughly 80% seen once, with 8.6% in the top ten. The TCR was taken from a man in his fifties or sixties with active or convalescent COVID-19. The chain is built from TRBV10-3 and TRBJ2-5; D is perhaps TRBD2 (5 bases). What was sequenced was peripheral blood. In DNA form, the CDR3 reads TGTGCCATCAGAGGACTGGCCTCGGAGACCCAGTACTTC. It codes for CAIRGLASETQYF.